This T cell receptor (beta chain) was retrieved from a study of T cells expressing NK-cell markers. The study, taken as a whole, reports: Leadership of the CD3+CD56-NKG2C+ fraction also belonged to these clonotypes in several donors.

Germline CDR1 and CDR2: MNHNS and SASEGT. The CDR3 loop spans 14 amino acids. TCRdb re-called the 5' RACE reads; every CDR3 protein appears as one record, without DNA. This listing includes about 460,000 distinct CDR3 sequences. In regard to this clonotype: Its antigen remains unidentified.

Sequenced: blood T cells: a sorted CD56 or NKG2C T cell subset, CD4+ or CD8+ T cells, or bulk PBMC T cells (not recorded which). The sequence was collected from a woman between 45 and 65 years old in good health. This chain connects TRBV6-1 to TRBJ2-1; TCRdb's D gene call, TRBD1, goes unchecked for lack of DNA. The CDR3 loop reads CASGARQGRSEQFF.